These 29 T cell receptor beta chains share one sample of origin, sequenced in a study of regulatory T cells in long-lasting Graves disease. Arm-PCR of CDR3 regions and iRepertoire HTBI primers were used to build TCR beta libraries. TCRdb analysed the multiplex PCR reads with MiXCR anew, one entry per CDR3 protein. Altogether 360,000 or so distinct CDR3 sequences are present, 16% being singletons, with the ten largest covering 25% to 30%. Time point of the sample: newly diagnosed GD, antithyroid drugs for less than 3 months. The TCR library was made from RNA that had been extracted from PBMCs in TRIzol. The sample was also linked to a second study, of T cells in Graves' hyperthyroidism and ophthalmopathy.

This sample comprised peripheral blood mononuclear cells (PBMCs), obtained at new diagnosis, from a patient treated with antithyroid drugs. The receptors derive from a man between 35 and 55 years old with Graves disease.

The chain links TRBV6-2 or TRBV6-3 to TRBJ2-4, with D perhaps given as TRBD1 or TRBD2 (5 bases each). In germline, CDR1 is MNHEY, CDR2 SVGEGT. This CDR3 has 13 residues. Deletions cut 11 bases from V and 5 bases from J, with 16 bases between. CDR3 coding DNA: TGTGCCGCCTCCGGGGCATCCCAAAACATTCAGTACTTC. It encodes CAASGASQNIQYF.

The genes are TRBV6-1 and TRBJ1-4; D not certain. The V and J ends lost 1 base and 11 bases respectively, with 5 bases between them. The CDR3 has 11 residues. Germline CDR1 is MNHNS and CDR2 is SASEGT. The DNA of the CDR3 is TGTGCCAGCAGTGAAGTGAGGAAACTGTTTTTT. This encodes CASSEVRKLFF.

The CDR3 coding sequence is TGCAGCGTCCTAGCGGGCCCGGCAGATACGCAGTATTTT. Encoded protein: CSVLAGPADTQYF. This sequence joins TRBV29-1 and TRBJ2-3, with 8 bases identical to TRBD2. Germline lookup yields CDR1 SQVTM and CDR2 ANQGSEA. The V segment lost 6 bases and the J segment 4 bases; nucleotides outside the gene matches: 6. The CDR3 contains 13 residues.

Many counts were recorded for this clonotype. The V call is TRBV20-1, the J call TRBJ2-7, with D possibly matching TRBD2 (5 bases). This CDR3 has 11 amino acids. The V end was cut by 2 bases, the J end by 6 bases, with 8 bases between. Germline CDR1 reads DFQATT; CDR2 reads SNEGSKA (reference sequence). Here the CDR3 reads CSARRAVEQYF. CDR3 coding DNA: TGCAGTGCTAGAAGAGCGGTCGAGCAGTACTTC.

This clonotype was counted only a few times. The rearrangement uses TRBV5-1 and TRBJ2-1, with 7 bases matching TRBD2. The CDR3 is 16 amino acids. Germline V CDR1 and CDR2: SGHRS, YFSETQ. Germline trimming cut 4 bases from V and 0 bases from J; bases unmatched to any gene: 7. For the CDR3, the DNA is TGCGCCAGCAGCCCGGGAGGCAGGGCCTCCTACAATGAGCAGTTCTTC. Residues: CASSPGGRASYNEQFF.

This clonotype was counted many times. The V call is TRBV30, the J call TRBJ2-3; D is perhaps TRBD2 (7 bases). Germline assignment: CDR1 GTSNPN and CDR2 SVGIG (reference sequence). This CDR3 has 13 amino acids. Trimming shortened V by 8 bases and J by 0 bases, and 12 bases separated the two germline ends. The CDR3 region is CARGGASTDTQYF. The CDR3 DNA sequence: TGTGCCCGTGGGGGGGCGAGCACAGATACGCAGTATTTT.

This clonotype has just a few counts. The V gene is TRBV10-3, the J gene TRBJ2-2, with D tentatively TRBD1 or TRBD2 (5 bases each). Looked up from germline, CDR1 is ENHRY and CDR2 is SYGVKD. The CDR3 totals 18 residues. V gave up 4 bases and J gave up 2 bases, with 20 bases separating them. In DNA form, the CDR3 reads TGTGCCATCAGTGTGGAAGATGACAGAGGGATTAACACCGGGGAGCTGTTTTTT. This codes for CAISVEDDRGINTGELFF.

About this clonotype itself: One end of the junction does not line up with germline, which may come from a read error. J is TRBJ2-7 and V is TRBV6-5; 11 bases line up with TRBD1. The length of the CDR3 is 20 residues. Germline values: CDR1 MNHEY, CDR2 SVGAGI. The CDR3 loop is CASRYFGGQGAALSVDEQYF. The CDR3 region has the DNA TGTGCCAGCAGATACTTCGGAGGACAGGGGGCCGCTCTATCCGTCGACGAGCAGTACTTC.

This clonotype was observed at least ten times. The CDR3 DNA follows: TGCAGTGCCCGAGACAGGGTAGCAGGCTCCTACAATGAGCAGTTCTTC. Protein sequence: CSARDRVAGSYNEQFF. This chain connects TRBV20-1 to TRBJ2-1, with TRBD1 identical over 7 bases. J gave up 0 bases and V 6 bases, and 11 bases lay outside the gene matches. Germline V gives CDR1 DFQATT, CDR2 SNEGSKA (reference sequence). This CDR3 region has 16 residues.

This sequence joins TRBV4-3 and TRBJ2-3; the match to TRBD2 covers 9 bases. CDR1 is LGHNA and CDR2 is YSLEER in the germline V gene. V lost 0 bases and J lost 4; bases outside the gene matches: 20. This CDR3 contains 21 residues. CDR3 loop: CASSQDPMAGGRSTVADTQYF. The CDR3 region has the DNA TGCGCCAGCAGCCAAGACCCTATGGCGGGGGGGCGATCAACGGTCGCAGATACGCAGTATTTT.

This clonotype has a count of ten or more. The chain links TRBV12-3 or TRBV12-4 to TRBJ2-5; D gene unclear. CDR3 length equals 14 residues. Trimming cost V 5 bases and J 5 bases, with 15 bases left between them. In DNA, the CDR3 is TGTGCCAGCAGTGACGAAAAAGGTTTGGAGACCCAGTACTTC. It translates to CASSDEKGLETQYF.

At least ten counts were recorded for this clonotype. The chain uses TRBV12-3 or TRBV12-4 and TRBJ1-1; TRBD1 agrees at 7 bases. CDR3 length: 18 residues. Trimming took 4 bases from V and 3 from J; bases not matched to a gene: 17. The CDR3 DNA is TGTGCCAGCAGTTCCTCAAGCGATTTACAGGGGTTCGACACTGAAGCTTTCTTT. Translation: CASSSSSDLQGFDTEAFF.

About this clonotype itself: A much larger clonotype is one base distant, so this may be a read error. The chain carries TRBV20-1 and TRBJ2-3, with D tentatively TRBD2 (6 bases). Germline lookup yields CDR1 DFQATT and CDR2 SNEGSKA (reference sequence). CDR3 size: 16 residues. The CDR3 sequence: CSATLETTTSTATQYF. CDR3 DNA: TGCAGTGCTACGTTGGAGACTACTACTAGCACAGCTACGCAGTATTTT.

The sample holds many counts of this clonotype. The rearrangement uses TRBV5-1 and TRBJ2-1; D remains ambiguous. Germline CDR1 is SGHRS and CDR2 is YFSETQ. Between the trimmed V and J ends, which lost 0 bases and 6 bases, there was a span of 10 bases. The CDR3 runs 14 residues. CDR3 nucleotide sequence: TGCGCCAGCAGCTTGGTGTCAGGCAGCAATGAGCAGTTCTTC. It yields the protein CASSLVSGSNEQFF. The whole variable domain, remainder taken from reference TRBV5-1 and TRBJ2-1, is KAGVTQTPRYLIKTRGQQVTLSCSPISGHRSVSWYQQTPGQGLQFLFEYFSETQRNKGNFPGRFSGRQFSNSRSEMNVSTLELGDSALYLCASSLVSGSNEQFFGPGTRLTVL.

This clonotype was observed many times. This chain connects TRBV6-5 to TRBJ2-7; no clear D gene. Germline values: CDR1 MNHEY, CDR2 SVGAGI. V dropped 0 bases and J dropped 2 bases, with 11 bases sitting between them. This CDR3 comprises 15 residues. Written as DNA, the CDR3 is TGTGCCAGCAGTTACTCGTCGGCATACCCCTACGAGCAGTACTTC. This codes for CASSYSSAYPYEQYF.

J is TRBJ1-2 and V is TRBV28; possible D gene TRBD1, 6 bases. This CDR3 comprises 14 residues. V lost 6 bases and J 7 bases, leaving 18 bases between the germline ends. Germline lookup yields CDR1 MDHEN and CDR2 SYDVKM. The CDR3 DNA follows: TGTGCCAGCAGATTCCGACAGGATAGTTTTGGCTACACCTTC. This gives the protein CASRFRQDSFGYTF.

This clonotype was recorded at least ten times. The chain is built from TRBV7-8 and TRBJ2-5; no definite D call. V was clipped by 6 bases and J by 5 bases, with 10 bases between them. CDR1 and CDR2 (germline): SGHVS, FQNEAQ. The CDR3 length is 12 residues. For the CDR3, the DNA is TGTGCCAGCAGTCCCAATAGGGAGACCCAGTACTTC. This codes for CASSPNRETQYF. The variable domain in full, completed from reference TRBV7-8 and TRBJ2-5, reads GAGVSQSPRYKVAKRGQDVALRCDPISGHVSLFWYQQALGQGPEFLTYFQNEAQLDKSGLPSDRFFAERPEGSVSTLKIQRTQQEDSAVYLCASSPNRETQYFGPGTRLLVL.

This clonotype was found many times. The chain has TRBV7-3 and TRBJ2-5; D gene ambiguous. CDR3 length equals 14 residues. The germline V gene has CDR1 SGHTA and CDR2 FQGTGA. Deletions cut 1 base from V and 5 bases from J, with 11 bases between. CDR3 protein: CASSLRAGRETQYF. DNA of the CDR3: TGTGCCAGCAGCTTAAGGGCAGGCCGGGAGACCCAGTACTTC.

This clonotype was seen only a few times. The rearrangement links TRBV4-2 to TRBJ2-1; D gene unclear. Germline CDR1 reads LGHNA; CDR2 reads YNFKEQ. The CDR3 is 16 residues long. Trimming removed 2 bases from V and 3 bases from J, with 14 bases in between. CDR3 coding DNA: TGTGCCAGCAGCCAACAAGAGATTAAATTCTACAATGAGCAGTTCTTC. It specifies CASSQQEIKFYNEQFF.

This clonotype has ten or more counts. The rearrangement joins TRBV7-2 to TRBJ2-1, with TRBD2 matching 8 bases. The germline CDR1 and CDR2 sequences are SGHTA and FQGNSA. The length of the CDR3 is 13 residues. With V trimmed by 1 base and J by 8 bases, 1 base remained unmatched. The CDR3 protein is CASSLGAGDEQFF. Written as DNA, the CDR3 is TGTGCCAGCAGCTTAGGAGCGGGGGATGAGCAGTTCTTC. Full variable domain (rest looked up from reference TRBV7-2 and TRBJ2-1): GAGVSQSPSNKVTEKGKDVELRCDPISGHTALYWYRQSLGQGLEFLIYFQGNSAPDKSGLPSDRFSAERTGGSVSTLTIQRTQQEDSAVYLCASSLGAGDEQFFGPGTRLTVL.

The V gene is TRBV20-1, the J gene TRBJ2-3; 14 nucleotides line up with TRBD2. CDR1 is DFQATT, CDR2 SNEGSKA, per germline (reference sequence). CDR3 size: 20 residues. V was pared by 4 bases and J by 2 bases, with 17 bases of the junction left unmatched. The CDR3 region has the DNA TGCAGTGCTATGCCCCAGACTAGCGGGAGGGAGGGCACACACACAGATACGCAGTATTTT. Protein sequence: CSAMPQTSGREGTHTDTQYF.

This clonotype came up many times. Written as DNA, the CDR3 is TGTGCCAGCACCCCGACGGGACAATTCAATCAGCCCCAGCATTTT. This translates into CASTPTGQFNQPQHF. The chain has TRBV27 and TRBJ1-5; the D gene is possibly TRBD1 (6 bases). Between the trimmed V and J ends, which lost 7 bases and 3 bases, there was a span of 16 bases. This CDR3 region has 15 residues. Germline CDR1 MNHEY, CDR2 SMNVEV (reference sequence).

A few counts support this clonotype. An end of the junction differs from the germline gene, which may be a read error. V usage is TRBV7-7 and J usage is TRBJ2-2; maybe TRBD2 (5 bases). Germline V CDR1 and CDR2: SSHAT, FNYEAQ (reference sequence). The CDR3 is made up of 13 amino acids. The CDR3 spells CASSLSGSGELFF. The CDR3 DNA follows: TGTGCTAGCAGCTTAAGCGGTTCCGGGGAGCTGTTTTTT.

Ten or more counts support this clonotype. The chain links TRBV7-8 to TRBJ2-3, with D unclear. Germline lookup yields CDR1 SGHVS and CDR2 FQNEAQ. The CDR3 loop spans 13 amino acids. Trimming left V 8 bases short and J 3 bases short, with 12 bases between. The CDR3 region is CASLWAGTDTQYF. The DNA for the CDR3 is TGTGCCAGCCTCTGGGCCGGAACAGATACGCAGTATTTT.

This clonotype showed up many times. This chain uses TRBV3-1 with TRBJ2-7; 9 positions match TRBD1. This CDR3 has 15 amino acids. The J segment lost 3 bases and the V segment lost 1 base, leaving 4 bases of the junction unmatched. The germline gives CDR1 LGHDT, CDR2 YNNKEL (reference sequence). The CDR3 loop is CASSQGDRVFYEQYF. The CDR3 nucleotides are TGTGCCAGCAGCCAAGGGGACAGGGTTTTCTACGAGCAGTACTTC.

This clonotype was picked up many times. The genes are TRBV12-3 or TRBV12-4 and TRBJ1-6; D not certain. The ends were cut back, 2 bases at V and 7 bases at J, with 9 bases in the middle. The CDR3 sequence is 14 residues long. As DNA, the CDR3 is TGTGCCAGCAGTTTACCCCTCGTAAATTCACCCCTCCACTTT. This sequence encodes CASSLPLVNSPLHF.

The V and J genes are TRBV27 and TRBJ1-2, with TRBD1 matching over 9 bases. Germline-derived CDR1 and CDR2 are MNHEY and SMNVEV (reference sequence). This CDR3 contains 16 residues. V was pared by 2 bases and J by 12 bases, with 16 bases of the junction left unmatched. CDR3 bases: TGTGCCAGCAGTTTAAGGGGGGGGGGACAGGGCCGAGGCCACACCTTC. It is translated as CASSLRGGGQGRGHTF.

Worth noting for this clonotype: At one of its ends the junction is not consistent with the germline gene, which may arise from a read error. This rearrangement joins TRBV11-2 to TRBJ2-5; 11 bases fit TRBD2. Germline CDR1 is SGHAT and CDR2 is FQNNGV. CDR3 size: 14 residues. CDR3 loop: CASSRTSGQEAQYF. DNA of the CDR3: TGTGCCAGCAGCCGGACTAGCGGGCAAGAGGCCCAGTACTTC.

The chain carries TRBV20-1 and TRBJ2-6; D assignment may be TRBD1 or TRBD2 (6 bases each). V lost 5 bases and J lost 3, with 11 bases in between. This CDR3 is 14 amino acids long. Germline loops: CDR1 DFQATT, CDR2 SNEGSKA (reference sequence). The CDR3 sequence is CSASRGHGANVLTF. The CDR3 DNA follows: TGCAGTGCTTCTCGGGGGCATGGGGCCAACGTCCTGACTTTC.